Each of the 18 T cell receptor beta chains below was sequenced from the same sample in a study of T-cell memory formation after mild COVID-19. TCRdb used MiXCR to reprocess the 5' RACE reads, holding one entry per CDR3 protein. The sample includes 450,000 or so distinct CDR3 sequences, 20% to 25% of them seen just once. The sample was PBMCs or a T cell subset sorted from them (not recorded which). The receptors come from an adult woman who had mild COVID-19 (a few samples of this study predate the infection). Cell type and time point are not known.

This rearrangement joins TRBV5-1 to TRBJ1-2; unclear D gene. The CDR3 consists of 14 residues. Trimming removed 1 base at V and 4 bases at J, with 11 bases between. Germline loops: CDR1 SGHRS, CDR2 YFSETQ. Written as DNA, the CDR3 is TGCGCCAGCAGCTTGACCACAATTCTCTATGGCTACACCTTC. Translating gives CASSLTTILYGYTF.

DNA of the CDR3: TGTGCCAGCAGGTTAGGGGGACAGGAAGCTTTCTTT. The encoded protein is CASRLGGQEAFF. The gene calls are TRBV27 and TRBJ1-1, with 7 bases identical to TRBD1. CDR1 MNHEY and CDR2 SMNVEV come from the germline V gene (reference sequence). The CDR3 consists of 12 residues. V trimming: 6 bases; J trimming: 8 bases; junction bases outside the gene matches: 6.

V usage is TRBV18 and J usage is TRBJ2-7; 7 nucleotides match TRBD1. This CDR3 has 15 residues. Per germline, CDR1 KGHSH and CDR2 LQKENI. V trimming: 3 bases; J trimming: 3 bases; junction bases outside the gene matches: 8. The DNA of the CDR3 is TGTGCCAGCTCACCCACAGGGGATCAGGGCTACGAGCAGTACTTC. Its translation is CASSPTGDQGYEQYF.

This clonotype has more than one count but fewer than ten. A read error may produce the germline difference seen at one junction end. The gene calls are TRBV7-3 and TRBJ2-2; D is perhaps TRBD2 (7 bases). This CDR3 is 16 amino acids long. In germline, CDR1 is SGHTA, CDR2 FQGTGA. CDR3 sequence (DNA): TGTTCCAGCATCCCAACGAGGGGGGGAGGCACCGGGGAGCTGTTTTTT. Protein: CSSIPTRGGGTGELFF.

This rearrangement joins TRBV29-1 to TRBJ1-1; perhaps TRBD1 as D (5 bases). Germline loops: CDR1 SQVTM, CDR2 ANQGSEA. There are 14 residues in the CDR3. The V end lost 4 bases, the J end lost 1 base, and 13 bases lay between the germline ends. The CDR3, as DNA: TGCAGCGTTGCAGCCGGCGGGGCGAACACTGAAGCTTTCTTT. Translating it yields CSVAAGGANTEAFF.

The rearrangement uses TRBV2 and TRBJ1-5; TRBD1 matches 7 bases. Germline V gene lookup returns CDR1 SNHLY and CDR2 FYNNEI. The CDR3 spans 16 residues. After removal of 2 bases from V and 6 bases from J, the junction contained 10 bases not matched to a gene. CDR3 region: CASSEWARQGTQPQHF. Written as DNA, the CDR3 is TGTGCCAGCAGTGAATGGGCCCGACAGGGAACTCAGCCCCAGCATTTT.

The V call is TRBV12-3 or TRBV12-4, the J call TRBJ2-4; D remains ambiguous. V was clipped by 3 bases and J by 4 bases, with 10 bases between them. CDR3 length: 14 amino acids. CDR3 region: CASSFSDFKNIQYF. In DNA form, the CDR3 reads TGTGCCAGCAGTTTCTCCGACTTTAAAAACATTCAGTACTTC.

This clonotype was counted only a few times. This chain uses TRBV6-6 with TRBJ1-3; tentative D call: TRBD1 (5 bases). Trimming took 11 bases from V and 7 from J, leaving 18 bases between them. This CDR3 spans 13 amino acids. Germline assignment: CDR1 MNHNY and CDR2 SVGAGI (reference sequence). CDR3 amino acids: CAARPGPGNTIYF. In nucleotides, the CDR3 is TGTGCCGCCAGGCCGGGACCAGGGAACACCATATATTTT.

The rearrangement joins TRBV12-3 or TRBV12-4 to TRBJ2-5; a weak D match, TRBD2 (6 bases). V lost 4 bases to trimming and J lost 2 bases, with 17 bases between them. CDR3 length: 16 residues. CDR3 loop: CASSSPGLGLQETQYF. The CDR3 DNA reads TGTGCCAGCAGTTCCCCGGGACTGGGCCTGCAAGAGACCCAGTACTTC.

This chain uses TRBV15 with TRBJ1-1; tentative D call: TRBD1 (5 bases). Germline V lookup: CDR1 LNHNV, CDR2 YYDKDF (reference sequence). This CDR3 is 14 amino acids long. V lost 5 bases and J lost 4, with 14 bases in between. CDR3 residues: CATSRGGGGTEAFF. The CDR3 coding sequence is TGTGCCACCAGCCGGGGCGGGGGAGGCACTGAAGCTTTCTTT.

The chain is built from TRBV2 and TRBJ2-1; possibly TRBD2 for D (5 bases). Germline-derived CDR1 and CDR2 are SNHLY and FYNNEI. The V and J ends lost 5 bases and 0 bases respectively, with 11 bases between them. The CDR3 contains 15 residues. This chain's CDR3 is CASSQSGSSYNEQFF. CDR3 DNA sequence: TGTGCCAGCAGTCAGAGCGGTAGCTCCTACAATGAGCAGTTCTTC.

The chain couples TRBV2 to TRBJ1-5, with TRBD1 matching over 8 bases. Trimming removed 4 bases from V and 7 bases from J; junction bases left unmatched: 3. Per germline, CDR1 SNHLY and CDR2 FYNNEI. The CDR3 has 13 amino acids. CDR3 sequence: CASSGQGKQPQHF. The CDR3, as DNA: TGTGCCAGCAGTGGACAGGGGAAACAGCCCCAGCATTTT.

The CDR3 is CASSIERRTDTQYF. CDR3 nucleotide sequence: TGTGCCAGTAGTATAGAGCGACGGACAGATACGCAGTATTTT. The chain uses TRBV19 and TRBJ2-3; unclear D gene. The CDR3 extends over 14 amino acids. Trimming pared 0 bases from V and 3 bases from J, leaving 7 bases between. Germline CDR1 and CDR2: LNHDA and SQIVND (reference sequence).

This rearrangement joins TRBV5-6 to TRBJ2-2; tentative D call: TRBD2 (5 bases). The CDR3 sequence is 13 residues long. Trimming took 4 bases from V and 7 from J, leaving 11 bases between them. CDR1 is SGHDT and CDR2 is YYEEEE in the germline V gene. The CDR3 coding sequence is TGTGCCAGCAGCCCGGCTAGCTTCGGGGAGCTGTTTTTT. Translated, it gives CASSPASFGELFF.

J is TRBJ1-2 and V is TRBV7-2; 8 positions match TRBD1. The germline gives CDR1 SGHTA, CDR2 FQGNSA. This CDR3 spans 15 amino acids. V was clipped by 5 bases and J by 3 bases; unmatched bases: 8. The CDR3 here is CASSRDRGVHYGYTF. CDR3 coding DNA: TGTGCCAGCAGCCGAGACAGGGGCGTCCACTATGGCTACACCTTC.

The chain is built from TRBV3-1 and TRBJ2-3, with 12 bases identical to TRBD2. This CDR3 has 16 amino acids. Germline trimming cut 4 bases from V and 4 bases from J; bases unmatched to any gene: 6. Germline CDR1 LGHDT, CDR2 YNNKEL (reference sequence). The CDR3 region is CASSPLAGGLADTQYF. Here the CDR3 DNA reads TGTGCCAGCAGCCCTCTAGCGGGGGGGCTCGCAGATACGCAGTATTTT.

This clonotype was seen a handful of times. The rearrangement links TRBV5-1 to TRBJ1-5; perhaps TRBD1 as D (5 bases). V lost 4 bases to trimming and J lost 4 bases, with 18 bases between them. Germline-derived CDR1 and CDR2 are SGHRS and YFSETQ. The CDR3 covers 16 residues. Written as DNA, the CDR3 is TGCGCCAGCAGCCCGGAGGGCGGGGGTCGTAATCAGCCCCAGCATTTT. Protein product: CASSPEGGGRNQPQHF. Together with reference TRBV5-1 and TRBJ1-5, the CDR3 gives the full variable domain: KAGVTQTPRYLIKTRGQQVTLSCSPISGHRSVSWYQQTPGQGLQFLFEYFSETQRNKGNFPGRFSGRQFSNSRSEMNVSTLELGDSALYLCASSPEGGGRNQPQHFGDGTRLSIL.

The chain is built from TRBV7-3 and TRBJ2-3; TRBD1 agrees at 7 bases. Germline V lookup: CDR1 SGHTA, CDR2 FQGTGA. The CDR3 covers 15 residues. With V trimmed by 4 bases and J by 3 bases, 7 bases remained unmatched. CDR3 sequence (DNA): TGTGCCAGCAGCTCAACAGGGGTGAGGACAGATACGCAGTATTTT. Translation: CASSSTGVRTDTQYF.